The clone carrying this TCR beta chain was found many times. Amplification targeted the TCR beta CDR3 regions, with RNA transcripts as the source material. First-round RT-PCR used HTBI primers; second-round multiplex PCR followed. MiXCR, run by TCRdb on the multiplex PCR reads, gives a single entry per CDR3 protein. The table lists hundreds of thousands of distinct CDR3 sequences, 35% to 50% of them singletons. The germline V gene encodes CDR1 DFQATT and CDR2 SNEGSKA (reference sequence). This CDR3 comprises 13 residues. V was clipped by 5 bases and J by 2 bases, with 12 bases between them. This entry belongs to a study of Graves' ophthalmopathy and Graves' hyperthyroidism.

Sequences were obtained from peripheral blood. The origin of this receptor is an adult man with Graves' ophthalmopathy. The chain couples TRBV20-1 to TRBJ1-2; D gene unclear. The chain's CDR3 is CSAPDIGNYGYTF. The CDR3 DNA sequence: TGCAGTGCTCCCGACATAGGGAACTATGGCTACACCTTC.